These 30 T cell receptor beta chains originate from one sample sequenced in a study of shared clonotypes between healthy human individuals. CD45RO-negative CD8 cells positively selected for CCR7 made up the naive population, which excluded terminally differentiated effector memory CD45RA+ cells. Some clones are missing from TCRdb's copy, which holds only in-frame ones; the method was immunoSEQ multiplex PCR. The sample lists 600,000 or so clones; approximately 95% were seen once. Sequenced: naive CD8+ T cells sorted from blood. These receptors came from a woman aged 30 to 39 in good health.

The chain couples TRBV30 to TRBJ1-1; D not certain. Trimming removed 3 bases at V and 5 bases at J, with 16 bases between. The CDR3 covers 14 residues. Germline V gene sequence: CDR1 GTSNPN, CDR2 SVGIG (reference sequence). The CDR3: CAWSPLRSGTEAFF. The CDR3 DNA sequence: TGTGCCTGGAGCCCCCTTCGGTCGGGGACTGAAGCTTTCTTT. Variable domain in full (rest from reference TRBV30 and TRBJ1-1): SQTIHQWPATLVQPVGSPLSLECTVEGTSNPNLYWYRQAAGRGLQLLFYSVGIGQISSEVPQNLSASRPQDRQFILSSKKLLLSDSGFYLCAWSPLRSGTEAFFGQGTRLTVV.

This chain joins TRBV10-2 and TRBJ1-5; D is unclear. Looked up from germline, CDR1 is WSHSY and CDR2 is SAAADI. The germline V and J ends were trimmed by 0 bases and 4 bases, with 10 bases remaining between them. The CDR3 extends over 15 amino acids. CDR3 in amino acids: CASSESVTLNQPQHF. CDR3 nucleotide sequence: TGCGCCAGCAGTGAGTCGGTAACGTTAAATCAGCCCCAGCATTTT.

The chain couples TRBV9 to TRBJ2-3; a weak D match, TRBD2 (5 bases). This CDR3 spans 12 amino acids. The germline V and J ends were trimmed by 6 bases and 4 bases, with 9 bases remaining between them. Germline V CDR1 and CDR2: SGDLS, YYNGEE. CDR3 residues: CASNSGSDTQYF. The CDR3 nucleotides read TGTGCCAGCAATTCGGGGTCAGATACGCAGTATTTT.

This chain links TRBV5-1 with TRBJ2-7; 9 bases align to TRBD1. V gave up 2 bases and J gave up 4 bases; unmatched junction bases: 7. The CDR3 loop spans 15 amino acids. Looked up from germline, CDR1 is SGHRS and CDR2 is YFSETQ. CDR3: CASSLTGTGWYEQYF. Written as DNA, the CDR3 is TGCGCCAGCAGCTTAACCGGGACAGGGTGGTACGAGCAGTACTTC. Full variable domain (remainder filled in from reference TRBV5-1 and TRBJ2-7): KAGVTQTPRYLIKTRGQQVTLSCSPISGHRSVSWYQQTPGQGLQFLFEYFSETQRNKGNFPGRFSGRQFSNSRSEMNVSTLELGDSALYLCASSLTGTGWYEQYFGPGTRLTVT.

In the case of this clone: Other DNA sequences in this sample translate to the same CDR3. The chain uses TRBV11-2 and TRBJ2-7; D possibly matches TRBD1 or TRBD2 (5 bases each). Germline values: CDR1 SGHAT, CDR2 FQNNGV. The CDR3 consists of 14 residues. Trimming shortened V by 1 base and J by 2 bases, and 9 bases separated the two germline ends. CDR3 amino acids: CASSLAGGTYEQYF. The CDR3, as DNA: TGTGCCAGCAGCTTAGCTGGGGGTACCTACGAGCAGTACTTC.

This sequence joins TRBV5-4 and TRBJ2-7; 10 nucleotides agree with TRBD2. After removal of 5 bases from V and 2 bases from J, the junction contained 7 bases not matched to a gene. Germline V gene sequence: CDR1 SGHNT, CDR2 YYREEE (reference sequence). The CDR3 sequence is 15 residues long. The CDR3 DNA is TGTGCCAGCAGTTATCTAGCGGGAGAGGCCTACGAGCAGTACTTC. Translating it yields CASSYLAGEAYEQYF.

This chain joins TRBV28 and TRBJ2-7, with D possibly called TRBD1 or TRBD2 (6 bases each). CDR1 MDHEN and CDR2 SYDVKM come from the germline V gene. Trimming stripped 3 bases from V and 5 bases from J, with 17 bases between. The CDR3 runs 15 residues. The CDR3 protein is CASSFPIRGGNEQYF. The CDR3 nucleotides are TGTGCCAGCAGTTTCCCGATCAGGGGAGGCAACGAGCAGTACTTC.

The V call is TRBV27, the J call TRBJ2-1; D is ambiguous. The CDR3 consists of 15 residues. CDR1 and CDR2 (germline): MNHEY, SMNVEV (reference sequence). V lost 2 bases to trimming and J lost 4 bases, with 12 bases between them. The CDR3 region has the DNA TGTGCCAGCAGTTTAGGCGCAGGAACGTACAATGAGCAGTTCTTC. It is translated as CASSLGAGTYNEQFF.

The table lists this clone with a few counts. This chain links TRBV7-8 with TRBJ1-5; 10 positions agree with TRBD1. Germline V CDR1 and CDR2: SGHVS, FQNEAQ. CDR3 length: 19 amino acids. V was clipped by 6 bases and J by 1 base; unmatched bases: 15. CDR3 DNA: TGTGCCAGCAGTCTTTATCACCTCGGGACAGGGGAGAGCAATCAGCCCCAGCATTTT. This gives the protein CASSLYHLGTGESNQPQHF.

The rearrangement uses TRBV28 and TRBJ2-5; tentative D call: TRBD2 (5 bases). CDR1 and CDR2 from the germline V gene are MDHEN and SYDVKM. This CDR3 is 13 amino acids long. The V and J ends lost 3 bases and 5 bases respectively, with 10 bases between them. The CDR3 bases are TGTGCCAGCAGTTTGCCTAGCCAGGAGACCCAGTACTTC. Translation: CASSLPSQETQYF.

On this clone itself: Other nucleotide sequences from this sample produce the same CDR3. The CDR3 DNA reads TGTGCCAGCAGTGAGGGGACAGGGACCTACGAGCAGTACTTC. It is translated as CASSEGTGTYEQYF. V and J are TRBV2 and TRBJ2-7; 9 bases are a match to TRBD1. After removal of 3 bases from V and 2 bases from J, the junction contained 2 bases not matched to a gene. Germline CDR1 is SNHLY and CDR2 is FYNNEI. The CDR3 contains 14 residues.

This rearrangement joins TRBV19 to TRBJ1-2; D uncertain. The CDR3 sequence is 14 residues long. The V and J ends lost 0 bases and 2 bases respectively, with 7 bases between them. Germline-derived CDR1 and CDR2 are LNHDA and SQIVND (reference sequence). Written as DNA, the CDR3 is TGTGCCAGTAGTATAGAGCGCAGGAACTATGGCTACACCTTC. This sequence encodes CASSIERRNYGYTF.

This clone showed up just a few times. J is TRBJ1-1 and V is TRBV19; weak D call: TRBD1 (5 bases). This CDR3 has 15 residues. Germline assignment: CDR1 LNHDA and CDR2 SQIVND (reference sequence). The V gene lost 7 bases and the J gene lost 7 bases, with 22 bases spanning the gap. The CDR3 region has the DNA TGTGCCAGTACCTCACCGAGGAGGGGAGCGGATGAAGCTTTCTTT. Protein: CASTSPRRGADEAFF.

This chain uses TRBV7-2 with TRBJ2-2; either TRBD1 or TRBD2 may supply D (6 bases each). The CDR3 loop spans 14 amino acids. V lost 2 bases and J 5 bases, leaving 9 bases between the germline ends. CDR1 SGHTA and CDR2 FQGNSA come from the germline V gene. CDR3 region: CASSLLGGTGELFF. CDR3 DNA: TGTGCCAGCAGCTTACTAGGGGGGACCGGGGAGCTGTTTTTT.

The gene calls are TRBV7-6 and TRBJ1-2; 8 nucleotides match TRBD1. Germline values: CDR1 SGHVS, CDR2 FNYEAQ. After removal of 2 bases from V and 5 bases from J, the junction contained 16 bases not matched to a gene. This CDR3 spans 18 amino acids. The CDR3 region has the DNA TGTGCCAGCAGCTTACTCTCCGGGACAGGCGTCCCAAGTTATGGCTACACCTTC. Translated: CASSLLSGTGVPSYGYTF.

V gene TRBV10-3 combines with J gene TRBJ1-5, with unresolved D. This CDR3 is 13 amino acids long. Germline lookup yields CDR1 ENHRY and CDR2 SYGVKD. The V end lost 3 bases, the J end lost 0 bases, and 3 bases lay between the germline ends. The DNA for the CDR3 is TGTGCCATCAGTGAAGGTAGCAATCAGCCCCAGCATTTT. This codes for CAISEGSNQPQHF.

The gene calls are TRBV7-8 and TRBJ1-1; D is uncertain. Trimming removed 4 bases from V and 4 bases from J, with 10 bases in between. The CDR3 is made up of 13 amino acids. Looked up from germline, CDR1 is SGHVS and CDR2 is FQNEAQ. The CDR3 coding sequence is TGTGCCAGCAGCTATTTCTTCGGCACTGAAGCTTTCTTT. Protein sequence: CASSYFFGTEAFF. The full variable domain, completed using reference TRBV7-8 and TRBJ1-1, is GAGVSQSPRYKVAKRGQDVALRCDPISGHVSLFWYQQALGQGPEFLTYFQNEAQLDKSGLPSDRFFAERPEGSVSTLKIQRTQQEDSAVYLCASSYFFGTEAFFGQGTRLTVV.

This rearrangement joins TRBV27 to TRBJ2-7; 7 positions agree with TRBD2. V shed 0 bases, J shed 4 bases, and the junction held 9 bases outside the gene matches. The CDR3 covers 16 residues. Germline-derived CDR1 and CDR2 are MNHEY and SMNVEV (reference sequence). In DNA, the CDR3 is TGTGCCAGCAGTTTATCCTTCCGACGGGGAGGGTACGAGCAGTACTTC. Translating gives CASSLSFRRGGYEQYF.

The V and J genes are TRBV7-8 and TRBJ1-1; TRBD1 might be the D (5 bases). Trimming took off 2 bases at V and 0 bases at J, with 19 bases between the two ends. Germline V gene lookup returns CDR1 SGHVS and CDR2 FQNEAQ. CDR3 size: 18 residues. The CDR3: CASSLFSPPRGVNTEAFF. The DNA of the CDR3 is TGTGCCAGCAGCTTATTCAGTCCCCCGCGGGGCGTGAACACTGAAGCTTTCTTT.

V and J are TRBV13 and TRBJ2-3, with 7 bases fitting TRBD2. Germline assignment: CDR1 PRHDT and CDR2 FYEKMQ (reference sequence). There are 15 residues in the CDR3. V was clipped by 5 bases and J by 6 bases; unmatched bases: 11. The CDR3 region has the DNA TGTGCCAGCAGCCCCCAGTCGCGGGGAGGGGATACGCAGTATTTT. This gives the protein CASSPQSRGGDTQYF. The entire variable domain, with the rest obtained from reference TRBV13 and TRBJ2-3, is as follows: AAGVIQSPRHLIKEKRETATLKCYPIPRHDTVYWYQQGPGQDPQFLISFYEKMQSDKGSIPDRFSAQQFSDYHSELNMSSLELGDSALYFCASSPQSRGGDTQYFGPGTRLTVL.

This chain connects TRBV9 to TRBJ2-3; 10 nucleotides line up with TRBD2. Unmatched junction bases numbered 4, after V lost 1 base and J lost 2 bases. Germline CDR1 is SGDLS and CDR2 is YYNGEE. The CDR3 totals 16 residues. The chain's CDR3 is CASSVLAGGSTDTQYF. CDR3 coding DNA: TGTGCCAGCAGCGTATTAGCGGGAGGATCCACAGATACGCAGTATTTT.

This rearrangement joins TRBV5-4 to TRBJ2-2; D is possibly TRBD2 (5 bases). Between the trimmed V and J ends, which lost 6 bases and 6 bases, there was a span of 9 bases. The CDR3 extends over 12 amino acids. Germline loops: CDR1 SGHNT, CDR2 YYREEE (reference sequence). CDR3 region: CASIGGAGELFF. The CDR3 DNA is TGTGCCAGCATCGGAGGCGCCGGGGAGCTGTTTTTT. The entire variable domain, with the rest obtained from reference TRBV5-4 and TRBJ2-2, is as follows: ETGVTQSPTHLIKTRGQQVTLRCSSQSGHNTVSWYQQALGQGPQFIFQYYREEENGRGNFPPRFSGLQFPNYSSELNVNALELDDSALYLCASIGGAGELFFGEGSRLTVL.

The chain employs TRBV5-6 and TRBJ1-2, with TRBD1 matching over 7 bases. Per germline, CDR1 SGHDT and CDR2 YYEEEE. The CDR3 covers 14 residues. Losses at the gene ends were 0 bases for V and 6 bases for J; bases not matched to a gene: 5. Here the CDR3 DNA reads TGTGCCAGCAGCTTGGACAGGGGTACGGATGGCTACACCTTC. It codes for CASSLDRGTDGYTF.

The chain uses TRBV15 and TRBJ1-2, with 8 bases lining up with TRBD1. Per germline, CDR1 LNHNV and CDR2 YYDKDF (reference sequence). The junction had 11 bases not matched to a gene; V was cut back by 0 bases and J by 8 bases. The CDR3 length is 16 residues. The CDR3 nucleotides are TGTGCCACCAGCAGAGATATCGTCCAGGGGGCGTTGGGCTACACCTTC. Its protein is CATSRDIVQGALGYTF.

The rearrangement uses TRBV2 and TRBJ2-7; 7 positions agree with TRBD1. V was clipped by 4 bases and J by 3 bases; unmatched bases: 6. CDR3 length: 14 residues. Germline V gene lookup returns CDR1 SNHLY and CDR2 FYNNEI. CDR3 sequence reads: CASSAPGQSYEQYF. The CDR3 DNA sequence: TGTGCCAGCAGTGCCCCGGGACAGAGCTACGAGCAGTACTTC. Variable domain in full (rest from reference TRBV2 and TRBJ2-7): EPEVTQTPSHQVTQMGQEVILRCVPISNHLYFYWYRQILGQKVEFLVSFYNNEISEKSEIFDDQFSVERPDGSNFTLKIRSTKLEDSAMYFCASSAPGQSYEQYFGPGTRLTVT.

The chain combines TRBV4-1 with TRBJ2-1, with TRBD1 matching over 7 bases. The CDR3 spans 15 residues. Losses at the gene ends were 1 base for V and 6 bases for J; bases not matched to a gene: 6. Germline CDR1 and CDR2: MGHRA and YSYEKL. Written as DNA, the CDR3 is TGCGCCAGCAGCCAAGTTTCAGGGGGTATCAATGAGCAGTTCTTC. Translation gives CASSQVSGGINEQFF.

The chain recombines TRBV23-1 with TRBJ2-2; D may be TRBD1 (5 bases). TRBV23-1 has ORF status, its function being uncertain. V was trimmed by 9 bases and J by 5 bases, leaving 34 bases between them. The CDR3 contains 20 residues. The CDR3 nucleotides are TGCGCCAGGTGGGCCCTTATGAGGCAGGGCGAGATGGTAGGGACCGGGGAGCTGTTTTTT. Residues: CARWALMRQGEMVGTGELFF.

The rearrangement joins TRBV6-5 to TRBJ1-2; the D gene is possibly TRBD1 (5 bases). CDR1 MNHEY and CDR2 SVGAGI come from the germline V gene. The CDR3 has 12 residues. V dropped 5 bases and J dropped 7 bases, with 11 bases sitting between them. DNA of the CDR3: TGTGCCAGCAGTCCTCTGGGGGGTGGCTACACCTTC. Amino acid sequence: CASSPLGGGYTF.

This rearrangement joins TRBV5-8 to TRBJ1-2, with 9 bases fitting TRBD1. The germline gives CDR1 SGHTS, CDR2 YDEGEE. The length of the CDR3 is 15 residues. Unmatched junction bases numbered 8, after V lost 3 bases and J lost 5 bases. The CDR3 reads CASSYPGTGWYGYTF. The CDR3 DNA is TGTGCCAGCAGCTACCCCGGGACAGGGTGGTATGGCTACACCTTC.

The V and J genes are TRBV11-2 and TRBJ1-4, with D perhaps TRBD1 (5 bases). The CDR3 runs to 18 residues. Between the trimmed V and J ends, which lost 3 bases and 5 bases, there was a span of 22 bases. Germline CDR1 SGHAT, CDR2 FQNNGV. The CDR3 region is CASSLTETPERYNEKLFF. The CDR3 DNA follows: TGTGCCAGCAGCTTGACAGAAACACCGGAGAGGTACAATGAAAAACTGTTTTTT.